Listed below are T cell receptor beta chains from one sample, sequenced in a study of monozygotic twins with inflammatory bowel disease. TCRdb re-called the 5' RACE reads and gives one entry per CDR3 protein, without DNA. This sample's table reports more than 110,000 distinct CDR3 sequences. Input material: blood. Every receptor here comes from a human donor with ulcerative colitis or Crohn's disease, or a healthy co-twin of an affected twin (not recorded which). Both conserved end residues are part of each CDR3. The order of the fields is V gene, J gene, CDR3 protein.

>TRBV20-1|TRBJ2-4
CSARGKFKGHVTRDIQYF
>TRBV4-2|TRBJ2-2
CASSRSGIANTGELFF
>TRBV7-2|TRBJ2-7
CASSPYRTGGDEQYF
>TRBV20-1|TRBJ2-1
CSAPPPLAGNSFFYNEQFF
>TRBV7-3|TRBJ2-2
CASSSRAGGNTGELFF
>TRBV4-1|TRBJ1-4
CASSPLGPVEKLFF
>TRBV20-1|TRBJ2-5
CSAHGGLAGARQETQYF
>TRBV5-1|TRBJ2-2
CASSWRPGQGVEAGKLFF
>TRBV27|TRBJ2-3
CASRTRTSGSGDTQYF
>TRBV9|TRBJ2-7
CASSVTTGPTYEQYF
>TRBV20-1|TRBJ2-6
CSAREDWGGPGANVLTF
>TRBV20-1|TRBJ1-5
CSASPRTDSNQPQHF
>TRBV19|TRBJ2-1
CASSPRTGNNEQFF
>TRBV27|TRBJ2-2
CASSFTGAGELFF
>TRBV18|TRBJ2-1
CASSPPGGLVYNEQFF
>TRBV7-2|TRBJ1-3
CASSLLVGSGNTIYF
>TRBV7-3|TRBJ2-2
CASMRRGDANTGELFF
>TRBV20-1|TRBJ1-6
CSARDPGDRNYNSPLHF
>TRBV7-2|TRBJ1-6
CASSFYPNNSPLHF
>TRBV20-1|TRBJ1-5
CSARAYSDQPQHF
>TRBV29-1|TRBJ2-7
CSVESGDSYEQYF
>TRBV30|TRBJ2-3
CAWVGRAGLPDTQYF
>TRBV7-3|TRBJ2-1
CASSLDPRVSKQFF
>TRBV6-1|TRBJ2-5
CASSEDRAGETQYF
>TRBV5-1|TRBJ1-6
CASSWEGPVNSPLHF
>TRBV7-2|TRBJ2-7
CASSLGSGNYEQYF
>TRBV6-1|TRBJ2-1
CASASGRVSYNEQFF
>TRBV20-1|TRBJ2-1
CSASRRASYNEQFF
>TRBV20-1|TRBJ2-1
CSAQTGQGVGNEQFF
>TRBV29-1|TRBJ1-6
CSVSTGGDSPLHF
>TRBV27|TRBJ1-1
CASSLWAPGAPNTEAFF
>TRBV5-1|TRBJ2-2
CASSLTHANTGELFF
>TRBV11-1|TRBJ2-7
CASSLQDRAYEQYF
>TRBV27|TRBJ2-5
CASSLSGTTGGETQYF
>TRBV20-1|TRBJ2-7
CSAQPLAESYEQYF
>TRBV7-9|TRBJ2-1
CASSPGLSGQFF
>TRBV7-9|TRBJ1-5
CASSPTGSGNQPQHF
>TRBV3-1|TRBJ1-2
CASSLLGRSYGYTF
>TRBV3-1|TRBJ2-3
CASSQEMSDTQYF
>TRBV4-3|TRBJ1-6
CASSREALNSPLHF
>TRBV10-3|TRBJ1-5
CAIREHSNQPQHF